The source of this T cell receptor beta chain is a study of cytomegalovirus exposure and HLA in healthy donors. PCR primers comprised 60 Vbeta and 13 Jbeta primers. Assay: immunoSEQ multiplex PCR; the TCRdb copy retains only in-frame clones and omits some. The sample has roughly 180,000 clones, about four fifths seen once. The CDR3 is made up of 12 amino acids. Germline values: CDR1 SGHVS, CDR2 FNYEAQ. V dropped 5 bases and J dropped 10; count of bases not matched to a gene: 5. Findings and caveats of the study: Judged likely to be a sequencing artifact was a cluster of highly shared sequence variants. According to a later analysis, donors in an Asian-associated ancestry cluster reportedly had fewer N-insertions than the approximately 620-donor mean.

This clone was counted once. What it binds is unknown. Material: PBMCs. The rearrangement uses TRBV7-6 and TRBJ2-1, with 7 bases lining up with TRBD2. This clonotype originated in a female donor in good health and CMV-seronegative. CDR3 coding DNA: TGTGCCAGCAGCCCGTACGGGGGGGAGCAGTTCTTC. Translating it yields CASSPYGGEQFF.